This is a list of T cell receptor beta chains from one sample in a study of metastatic and nonmetastatic thyroid tumors. Using MiXCR, TCRdb reanalyzed the PCR reads. Among roughly 59,000 clones listed, around 15% were seen once. Sequencing was performed on blood. These receptors all stem from a male donor with papillary thyroid cancer or a benign thyroid nodule (not recorded which). Some clones in this sample may be carry-over from other donors' samples. Both conserved end residues are part of each CDR3. Each record gives: V gene, J gene, D gene, clone size, CDR3 DNA, CDR3 protein. The D gene is left open where the match is weak. Size is omitted from some rows. Given values are once, few, many or a class for expanded clones.

v_call: TRBV4-2; j_call: TRBJ2-1; d_call: .; clone_size: many; cdr3_nt: TGTGCCAGCAGCCCCTCCCCCGGAGGTTACAATGAGCAGTTCTTC; cdr3_aa: CASSPSPGGYNEQFF
v_call: TRBV19; j_call: TRBJ2-7; d_call: .; clone_size: .; cdr3_nt: TGTGCCAGTAGTGCCGGACACCACGAGTACTTC; cdr3_aa: CASSAGHHEYF
v_call: TRBV7-1; j_call: TRBJ2-3; d_call: TRBD2; clone_size: many; cdr3_nt: TGTGCCAGCAGCACATACCTAGCGGGGGGGACTAGTAGCACAGATACGCAGTATTTT; cdr3_aa: CASSTYLAGGTSSTDTQYF
v_call: TRBV9; j_call: TRBJ2-3; d_call: .; clone_size: .; cdr3_nt: TGTGCCAGCAGCGTAGTAGGGGTTGAGGGAGATACGCAGTATTTT; cdr3_aa: CASSVVGVEGDTQYF
v_call: TRBV30; j_call: TRBJ2-7; d_call: .; clone_size: .; cdr3_nt: TGTGCCTGGAGGGCAGACACCTACGAGCAGTACTTC; cdr3_aa: CAWRADTYEQYF
v_call: TRBV7-2; j_call: TRBJ2-1; d_call: TRBD2; clone_size: many; cdr3_nt: TGTGCCAGCAGCCCCGGGGTAGCGGGAGGCAATGAGCAGTTCTTC; cdr3_aa: CASSPGVAGGNEQFF
v_call: TRBV10-3; j_call: TRBJ1-5; d_call: .; clone_size: many; cdr3_nt: TGTGCCATCAGTGAACACAACAATCAGCCCCAGCATTTT; cdr3_aa: CAISEHNNQPQHF
v_call: TRBV5-6; j_call: TRBJ2-4; d_call: .; clone_size: .; cdr3_nt: TGTGCCAGCAGCTCTCAAATACGCCGACAGGTTGGAAACATTCAGTACTTC; cdr3_aa: CASSSQIRRQVGNIQYF
v_call: TRBV29-1; j_call: TRBJ2-5; d_call: .; clone_size: many; cdr3_nt: TGCAGCGTTAGGTGGTCGGAGACCCAGTACTTC; cdr3_aa: CSVRWSETQYF
v_call: TRBV6-1; j_call: TRBJ1-6; d_call: .; clone_size: few; cdr3_nt: TGTGCCAGCAGTGATGAGGTCAAGGGTACTTCACCCCTCCACTTT; cdr3_aa: CASSDEVKGTSPLHF
v_call: TRBV28; j_call: TRBJ2-1; d_call: .; clone_size: .; cdr3_nt: TGTGCCAGCACCCTTGCGGTGAGCTCGTGCAATGAGCAGTTCTTC; cdr3_aa: CASTLAVSSCNEQFF
v_call: TRBV9; j_call: TRBJ2-1; d_call: TRBD1; clone_size: many; cdr3_nt: TGTGCCAGCACTCCGGAGGACAGGGCCTACAATGAGCAGTTCTTC; cdr3_aa: CASTPEDRAYNEQFF
v_call: TRBV11-2; j_call: TRBJ2-3; d_call: TRBD1; clone_size: many; cdr3_nt: TGTGCCAGCAGACAATACAGGGGAGGCACAGATACGCAGTATTTT; cdr3_aa: CASRQYRGGTDTQYF
v_call: TRBV6-1; j_call: TRBJ1-3; d_call: .; clone_size: many; cdr3_nt: TGTGCCAGCACCCTAGGACCGTGGTTTCCCTCTGGAAACACCATATATTTT; cdr3_aa: CASTLGPWFPSGNTIYF
v_call: TRBV20-1; j_call: TRBJ2-5; d_call: .; clone_size: many; cdr3_nt: TGCAGTGCTAGTGGAAAACAAGAGACCCAGTACTTC; cdr3_aa: CSASGKQETQYF
v_call: TRBV28; j_call: TRBJ1-2; d_call: .; clone_size: many; cdr3_nt: TGTGCCAGCAGCCTCGGGACGGCTATCTATGGCTACACCTTC; cdr3_aa: CASSLGTAIYGYTF
v_call: TRBV28; j_call: TRBJ1-1; d_call: TRBD1; clone_size: many; cdr3_nt: TGTGCCAGCAGTCTTAACCTCAGCGGGACAGGGCTGAACACTGAAGCTTTCTTT; cdr3_aa: CASSLNLSGTGLNTEAFF
v_call: TRBV4-2; j_call: TRBJ1-2; d_call: .; clone_size: many; cdr3_nt: TGTGCCAGCAGCCAAGAGACAAACTTGAACTATGGCTACACCTTC; cdr3_aa: CASSQETNLNYGYTF
v_call: TRBV18; j_call: TRBJ2-7; d_call: TRBD1; clone_size: many; cdr3_nt: TGTGCCAGCTCACCAGGGACAGGAACGACCTACGAGCAGTACTTC; cdr3_aa: CASSPGTGTTYEQYF
v_call: TRBV11-1; j_call: TRBJ2-1; d_call: .; clone_size: .; cdr3_nt: TGTGCCAGCATCTTAGGCCCTGTGGGCCTCCTAGCCTACAATGAGCAGTTCTTC; cdr3_aa: CASILGPVGLLAYNEQFF
v_call: TRBV7-6; j_call: TRBJ2-5; d_call: TRBD2; clone_size: .; cdr3_nt: TGTGCCAGCAGCTTAGATGGGACTAGCGGGTATCAAGAGACCCAGTACTTC; cdr3_aa: CASSLDGTSGYQETQYF
v_call: TRBV3-1; j_call: TRBJ2-3; d_call: .; clone_size: many; cdr3_nt: TGTGCCAGCAGCCCGGGCAGGATTACAGATACGCAGTATTTT; cdr3_aa: CASSPGRITDTQYF
v_call: TRBV11-2; j_call: TRBJ1-5; d_call: .; clone_size: many; cdr3_nt: TGTGCCAGCAGCTTAAGCCCCAATCAGCCCCAGCATTTT; cdr3_aa: CASSLSPNQPQHF
v_call: TRBV5-4; j_call: TRBJ2-7; d_call: .; clone_size: many; cdr3_nt: TGTGCCAGCAGCTTGAAGTCACAGGAGCCCTACGAGCAGTACTTC; cdr3_aa: CASSLKSQEPYEQYF
v_call: TRBV20-1; j_call: TRBJ1-1; d_call: .; clone_size: many; cdr3_nt: TGCAGCACAGAGCACGGGTCTAAAAAACCGGGTGCTGCTTTCTTT; cdr3_aa: CSTEHGSKKPGAAFF
v_call: TRBV5-5; j_call: TRBJ2-5; d_call: .; clone_size: .; cdr3_nt: TGTGCCAGCAGCCGCCCGGGGGCTCGGGAGACCCAGTACTTC; cdr3_aa: CASSRPGARETQYF
v_call: TRBV6-1; j_call: TRBJ1-4; d_call: TRBD1; clone_size: many; cdr3_nt: TGTGCCAGCAGCCCCAAGCAGGGGGCGGGAAGTGAAAAACTGTTTTTT; cdr3_aa: CASSPKQGAGSEKLFF
v_call: TRBV24-1; j_call: TRBJ1-4; d_call: TRBD1; clone_size: many; cdr3_nt: TGTGCCACCAGCGGGACAGCTAATAATGAAAAACTGTTTTTT; cdr3_aa: CATSGTANNEKLFF
v_call: TRBV7-3; j_call: TRBJ2-1; d_call: TRBD1; clone_size: many; cdr3_nt: TGTGCCAGCAGCTCCCGACAGGGCTTGAGCAATGAGCAGTTCTTC; cdr3_aa: CASSSRQGLSNEQFF
v_call: TRBV6-5; j_call: TRBJ2-7; d_call: TRBD1; clone_size: few; cdr3_nt: TGTGCCAGCAGACAAAATACGTGGACAGGGCATGCAGACTACGAGCAGTACTTC; cdr3_aa: CASRQNTWTGHADYEQYF
v_call: TRBV6-5; j_call: TRBJ2-1; d_call: .; clone_size: .; cdr3_nt: TGTGCCAGCAGCTACGCCTCGGAGTTTCACAATGGGCAGTTCTTC; cdr3_aa: CASSYASEFHNGQFF
v_call: TRBV5-1; j_call: TRBJ2-2; d_call: TRBD1; clone_size: .; cdr3_nt: TGCGCCAGCAGCTTGAGGGGGACAGACACCGGGGAGCTGTTTTTT; cdr3_aa: CASSLRGTDTGELFF
v_call: TRBV6-2/TRBV6-3; j_call: TRBJ2-1; d_call: TRBD2; clone_size: many; cdr3_nt: TGTGCCATTCTAACACCAGGGAGGGCCTACAATGAGCAGTTCTTC; cdr3_aa: CAILTPGRAYNEQFF
v_call: TRBV12-3/TRBV12-4; j_call: TRBJ1-6; d_call: .; clone_size: .; cdr3_nt: TGTGCCAGCAAGTCGCGGAGGGCGCACTCACCCCTCCACTTT; cdr3_aa: CASKSRRAHSPLHF
v_call: TRBV27; j_call: TRBJ2-7; d_call: TRBD1; clone_size: many; cdr3_nt: TGTGCCAGCAGGACAGGGTTAGGGTACGAGCAGTACTTC; cdr3_aa: CASRTGLGYEQYF
v_call: TRBV7-9; j_call: TRBJ1-1; d_call: .; clone_size: many; cdr3_nt: TGTGCCAGCAGCTCATCCACTGAAGCTTTCTTT; cdr3_aa: CASSSSTEAFF
v_call: TRBV7-6; j_call: TRBJ1-1; d_call: TRBD1; clone_size: many; cdr3_nt: TGTGCCAGCAGCCGGTTACAGGGGGCCACTGAAGCTTTCTTT; cdr3_aa: CASSRLQGATEAFF
v_call: TRBV19; j_call: TRBJ2-7; d_call: TRBD2; clone_size: many; cdr3_nt: TGTGCCAGTAGTATAGGACTAGCAAGCGACGAGCAGTACTTC; cdr3_aa: CASSIGLASDEQYF
v_call: TRBV7-9; j_call: TRBJ2-1; d_call: .; clone_size: many; cdr3_nt: TGTGCCAGCAGCTTAGCAGCTAGCCCAAGGTACAATGAGCAGTTCTTC; cdr3_aa: CASSLAASPRYNEQFF
v_call: TRBV7-2; j_call: TRBJ2-2; d_call: .; clone_size: .; cdr3_nt: TGTGCCAGCAGACCAACCCCGGGGGCTTCCGGGGAGCTGTTTTTT; cdr3_aa: CASRPTPGASGELFF
v_call: TRBV3-1; j_call: TRBJ2-7; d_call: TRBD1; clone_size: many; cdr3_nt: TGTGCCAGCAGCCCGACCCTCAGGGGGACCTACGAGCAGTACTTC; cdr3_aa: CASSPTLRGTYEQYF
v_call: TRBV28; j_call: TRBJ2-7; d_call: TRBD1; clone_size: .; cdr3_nt: TGTGCCAGTGTTGATGAGGAGGACAGGACGACTTTGTACGATCAGTACTTC; cdr3_aa: CASVDEEDRTTLYDQYF
v_call: TRBV20-1; j_call: TRBJ1-3; d_call: .; clone_size: many; cdr3_nt: TGCAGTGCTAGAGAGAAAGGGATTGGAAACACCATATATTTT; cdr3_aa: CSAREKGIGNTIYF
v_call: TRBV30; j_call: TRBJ1-6; d_call: .; clone_size: once; cdr3_nt: TGTGCCTGGACGATGGGGAATTCACCCCTCCACTTT; cdr3_aa: CAWTMGNSPLHF
v_call: TRBV19; j_call: TRBJ1-1; d_call: .; clone_size: many; cdr3_nt: TGTGCCAGTAGTATAGACGAAGAGGGGAACACTGAAGCTTTCTTT; cdr3_aa: CASSIDEEGNTEAFF
v_call: TRBV6-5; j_call: TRBJ2-7; d_call: TRBD2; clone_size: many; cdr3_nt: TGTGCCAGCAGTTACTCTATCGCGGGGGGATACGAGCAGTACTTC; cdr3_aa: CASSYSIAGGYEQYF
v_call: TRBV6-1; j_call: TRBJ1-2; d_call: .; clone_size: .; cdr3_nt: TGTGCCAGCGGCCACTTACAGGTTGCGATTGGCTACACCTTC; cdr3_aa: CASGHLQVAIGYTF
v_call: TRBV27; j_call: TRBJ1-1; d_call: TRBD1; clone_size: many; cdr3_nt: TGTGCCAGCAGTATATCCGGACAGGGGTACACTGAAGCTTTCTTT; cdr3_aa: CASSISGQGYTEAFF
v_call: TRBV28; j_call: TRBJ1-2; d_call: TRBD1; clone_size: many; cdr3_nt: TGTGCCAGCAGTCAACCCCCGGGGACAGTGACCTTTCGTGGCTACACCTTC; cdr3_aa: CASSQPPGTVTFRGYTF